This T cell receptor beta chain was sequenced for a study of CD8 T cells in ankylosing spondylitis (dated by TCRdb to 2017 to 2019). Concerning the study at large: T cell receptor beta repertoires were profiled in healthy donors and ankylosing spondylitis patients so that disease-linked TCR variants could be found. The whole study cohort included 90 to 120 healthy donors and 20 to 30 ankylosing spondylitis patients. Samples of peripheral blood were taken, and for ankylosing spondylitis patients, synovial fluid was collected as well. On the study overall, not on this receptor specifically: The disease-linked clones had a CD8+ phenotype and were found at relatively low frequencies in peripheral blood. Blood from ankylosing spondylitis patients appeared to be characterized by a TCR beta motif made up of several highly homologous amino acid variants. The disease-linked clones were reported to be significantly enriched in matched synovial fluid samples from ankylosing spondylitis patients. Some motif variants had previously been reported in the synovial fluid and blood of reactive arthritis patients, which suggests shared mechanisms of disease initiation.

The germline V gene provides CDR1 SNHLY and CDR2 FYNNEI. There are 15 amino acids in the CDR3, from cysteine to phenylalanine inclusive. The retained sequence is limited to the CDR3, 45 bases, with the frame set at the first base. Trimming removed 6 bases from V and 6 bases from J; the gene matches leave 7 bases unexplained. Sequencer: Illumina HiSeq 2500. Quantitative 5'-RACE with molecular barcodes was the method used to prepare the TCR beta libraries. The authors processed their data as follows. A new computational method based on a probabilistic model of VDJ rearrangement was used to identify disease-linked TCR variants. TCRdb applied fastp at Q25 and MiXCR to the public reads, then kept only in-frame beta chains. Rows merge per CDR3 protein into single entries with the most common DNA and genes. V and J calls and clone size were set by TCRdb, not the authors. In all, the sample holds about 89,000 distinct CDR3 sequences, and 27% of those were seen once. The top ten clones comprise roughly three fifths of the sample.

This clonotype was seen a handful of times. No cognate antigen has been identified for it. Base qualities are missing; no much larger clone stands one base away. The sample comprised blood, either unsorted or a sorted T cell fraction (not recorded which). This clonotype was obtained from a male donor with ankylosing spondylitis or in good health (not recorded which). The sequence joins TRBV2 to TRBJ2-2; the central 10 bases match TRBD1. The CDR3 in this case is CASSDRTGGPGELFF. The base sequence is TGTGCCAGCAGCGATAGGACAGGGGGACCCGGGGAGCTGTTTTTT.